The sequence of this TCR beta chain was determined in a study of human T cells and chemical hapten exposure. About the study: DPC (0.01%) was patch tested on the upper back and read at 6 days. Study-wide results and limits: It should be noted that donors had alopecia, so their immune response may differ from healthy people's. Significantly greater numbers of large CDR3 similarity clusters came from expanded TCRs than from controls.

TCRdb analysed the RACE reads with MiXCR anew, one entry per CDR3 protein. The sample yields some 350,000 distinct CDR3 sequences, around 6% seen once. The CDR3 loop spans 13 amino acids. Germline V lookup: CDR1 MNHEY, CDR2 SVGEGT. V shed 10 bases and J 4 bases; nucleotides not matched to a gene: 5. This clonotype was counted many times. Its specificity is unknown. Described time point: patch test 2, 6 weeks after DPC sensitization. Treatment indicated: therapeutic diphenylcyclopropenone sensitization with weekly scalp DPC. The input for sequencing was whole blood, taken in connection with sensitization to the hapten diphenylcyclopropenone (DPC). The V call is TRBV6-2 or TRBV6-3, the J call TRBJ2-3, with 10 nucleotides matching TRBD2. The clonotype originates from a young woman with alopecia areata. Some clones in this sample may be carry-over from other donors' samples. The CDR3 is CATLLAGADTQYF. DNA for the CDR3: TGTGCCACCCTCCTAGCGGGGGCAGATACGCAGTATTTT.